One and the same sample provided the 31 T cell receptor beta chains below, sequenced in a study of Ad26.COV2.S vaccination and SARS-CoV-2 variants. TCRdb's table, derived via immunoSEQ multiplex PCR, lists solely in-frame clones and lacks some. The sample includes roughly 700,000 clones, around 90% seen only once; the top ten take approximately 1.5%. Treatment denoted: about 20 received Ad26.COV2.S at low or high dose, single or two shots; 5 received placebo; per-sample allocation not given. Each sample was drawn 63 days after the first injection (of vaccine or placebo). Sequences were derived from peripheral blood, sampled in a trial of Ad26.COV2.S vaccine versus placebo. All receptors come from a person between 18 and 59 years old who received the Ad26.COV2.S COVID-19 vaccine or a placebo.

This sequence joins TRBV2 and TRBJ2-1, with 7 bases that match TRBD1. The CDR3 loop spans 15 amino acids. Germline CDR1 is SNHLY and CDR2 is FYNNEI. V lost 2 bases, J lost 2 bases, and 3 bases stayed unmatched. The CDR3 here is CASSERQGPYNEQFF. The CDR3 region has the DNA TGTGCCAGCAGTGAACGACAGGGTCCCTACAATGAGCAGTTCTTC. The full variable domain, in which reference TRBV2 and TRBJ2-1 provide the parts outside the CDR3, is EPEVTQTPSHQVTQMGQEVILRCVPISNHLYFYWYRQILGQKVEFLVSFYNNEISEKSEIFDDQFSVERPDGSNFTLKIRSTKLEDSAMYFCASSERQGPYNEQFFGPGTRLTVL.

The gene calls are TRBV6-6 and TRBJ2-3; 7 bases fit TRBD2. In germline, CDR1 is MNHNY, CDR2 SVGAGI (reference sequence). Trimming at V came to 0 bases and at J to 4 bases, leaving 1 base not matched to a gene. CDR3 length: 14 residues. The CDR3 spells CASSYSAGADTQYF. DNA for the CDR3: TGTGCCAGCAGTTACTCGGCGGGGGCAGATACGCAGTATTTT.

The chain employs TRBV7-9 and TRBJ2-7; 14 bases fit TRBD2. Trimming at V came to 5 bases and at J to 5 bases, leaving 14 bases not matched to a gene. In germline, CDR1 is SEHNR, CDR2 FQNEAQ (reference sequence). The CDR3 has 18 residues. In DNA form, the CDR3 reads TGTGCCAGCAGCGCGCCCGGGACTAGCGGGAGCCGGCGTCACGAGCAGTACTTC. Translated, it gives CASSAPGTSGSRRHEQYF.

V and J are TRBV2 and TRBJ1-1; 7 nucleotides align to TRBD1. J was trimmed by 10 bases and V by 7 bases; bases with no gene match: 12. CDR1 and CDR2 from the germline V gene are SNHLY and FYNNEI. The CDR3 loop spans 13 amino acids. This CDR3 is CASKEGAPPGAFF. CDR3 DNA sequence: TGTGCCAGCAAGGAGGGGGCGCCCCCCGGAGCTTTCTTT.

This chain links TRBV18 with TRBJ2-5, with 8 positions matching TRBD1. Germline CDR1 is KGHSH and CDR2 is LQKENI. CDR3 size: 14 residues. The junction had 4 bases not matched to a gene; V was cut back by 3 bases and J by 4 bases. CDR3: CASSPRDRPETQYF. The CDR3 coding sequence is TGTGCCAGCTCACCCCGGGACAGGCCAGAGACCCAGTACTTC.

The count of this clone is one. This CDR3 is CATGSYYEQYF. CDR3 coding DNA: TGTGCCACCGGGTCTTACTACGAGCAGTACTTC. The V gene is TRBV19, the J gene TRBJ2-7; D remains ambiguous. Trimming shortened V by 10 bases and J by 3 bases, and 10 bases separated the two germline ends. Looked up from germline, CDR1 is LNHDA and CDR2 is SQIVND (reference sequence). The CDR3 length is 11 residues.

On this clone itself: Other DNA variants within this sample encode the same CDR3. This rearrangement joins TRBV24-1 to TRBJ2-1; a possible D gene is TRBD2 (6 bases). The V end was cut by 3 bases, the J end by 2 bases, with 13 bases between. In germline, CDR1 is KGHDR, CDR2 SFDVKD. The CDR3 totals 16 residues. The DNA of the CDR3 is TGTGCCACCAGTGATCCCGGGACTTCCCCCTACAATGAGCAGTTCTTC. This translates into CATSDPGTSPYNEQFF.

Worth noting for this clone: This sample includes further DNA sequences coding for the same CDR3. The V gene is TRBV7-2, the J gene TRBJ1-3, with 7 bases aligning to TRBD1. The CDR3 has 15 amino acids. The V segment lost 1 base and the J segment 1 base; nucleotides outside the gene matches: 1. Germline CDR1 SGHTA, CDR2 FQGNSA. As DNA, the CDR3 is TGTGCCAGCAGCTTAGACAGGGGATCTGGAAACACCATATATTTT. Amino acid sequence: CASSLDRGSGNTIYF.

This clone has just one count. This chain connects TRBV7-8 to TRBJ2-2; TRBD2 matches 11 bases. CDR3 length: 19 amino acids. J lost 0 bases, V lost 5 bases, and 11 bases had no gene match. CDR1 and CDR2 (germline): SGHVS, FQNEAQ. The CDR3 region is CASSPRSLAGGANTGELFF. DNA for the CDR3: TGTGCCAGCAGCCCCCGGTCCCTAGCGGGGGGCGCGAACACCGGGGAGCTGTTTTTT.

The V gene is TRBV10-3, the J gene TRBJ1-4; possible D gene TRBD1, 5 bases. Germline lookup yields CDR1 ENHRY and CDR2 SYGVKD. V lost 2 bases to trimming and J lost 8 bases, with 12 bases between them. The CDR3 runs to 14 residues. CDR3 region: CAISETDSSEKLFF. The CDR3 DNA reads as TGTGCCATCAGTGAGACAGACAGCTCGGAAAAACTGTTTTTT.

The chain combines TRBV9 with TRBJ2-5, with TRBD2 as a possible D gene (5 bases). The germline V gene has CDR1 SGDLS and CDR2 YYNGEE. The CDR3 sequence is 15 residues long. V shed 3 bases and J shed 5 bases, with 17 bases lying between them. The CDR3 loop reads CASSESLAARETQYF. CDR3 nucleotide sequence: TGTGCCAGCAGCGAGTCCCTAGCTGCTAGGGAGACCCAGTACTTC.

The rearrangement uses TRBV10-3 and TRBJ1-3; D remains unclear. Trimming removed 10 bases at V and 2 bases at J, with 12 bases between. Germline V lookup: CDR1 ENHRY, CDR2 SYGVKD. This CDR3 region has 13 residues. In DNA, the CDR3 is TGTGCCACCGGTCCCTACACTGGAAACACCATATATTTT. Translated: CATGPYTGNTIYF.

The chain carries TRBV5-1 and TRBJ1-1; D is perhaps TRBD1 (6 bases). Germline CDR1 reads SGHRS; CDR2 reads YFSETQ. V lost 2 bases and J 1 base, leaving 9 bases between the germline ends. CDR3 length: 14 residues. In DNA, the CDR3 is TGCGCCAGCAGCTTCCAGGGGTCGAACACTGAAGCTTTCTTT. Translated, it gives CASSFQGSNTEAFF.

The chain has TRBV5-1 and TRBJ2-3, with TRBD2 identical over 8 bases. The CDR3 is 16 residues long. V lost 1 base, J lost 2 bases, and 6 bases stayed unmatched. The germline gives CDR1 SGHRS, CDR2 YFSETQ. CDR3 loop: CASSLRLAGNTDTQYF. The CDR3, as DNA: TGCGCCAGCAGCTTGCGGCTAGCGGGTAACACAGATACGCAGTATTTT.

This chain joins TRBV7-8 and TRBJ2-3, with 7 positions matching TRBD1. From germline, CDR1 is SGHVS and CDR2 FQNEAQ. V trimming: 0 bases; J trimming: 5 bases; junction bases outside the gene matches: 5. CDR3 length: 15 residues. CDR3 residues: CASSLARGRRDTQYF. CDR3 DNA sequence: TGTGCCAGCAGCTTAGCAAGGGGGCGGCGAGATACGCAGTATTTT.

To note about this clone: Different DNA sequences within this sample yield the same CDR3. The chain carries TRBV12-3 or TRBV12-4 and TRBJ2-7; no reliable D call. The germline V and J ends were trimmed by 5 bases and 0 bases, with 2 bases remaining between them. This CDR3 is 11 amino acids long. CDR3 protein: CASSPSYEQYF. For the CDR3, the DNA is TGTGCCAGCAGTCCCTCCTACGAGCAGTACTTC.

The CDR3 is CASSIDPGRNTGELFF. CDR3 coding DNA: TGTGCCAGTAGTATAGACCCGGGACGAAACACCGGGGAGCTGTTTTTT. This rearrangement joins TRBV19 to TRBJ2-2; D is tentatively TRBD1 or TRBD2 (5 bases each). The CDR3 runs 16 residues. V lost 0 bases, J lost 2 bases, and 10 bases lay in between. Per the germline V gene, CDR1 is LNHDA and CDR2 is SQIVND (reference sequence).

J is TRBJ1-1 and V is TRBV5-4; a weak D match, TRBD1 (5 bases). This CDR3 contains 14 residues. Germline-derived CDR1 and CDR2 are SGHNT and YYREEE (reference sequence). Trimming removed 2 bases at V and 1 base at J, with 9 bases between. The CDR3 is CASSLGEGNTEAFF. CDR3 DNA: TGTGCCAGCAGCTTAGGGGAGGGGAACACTGAAGCTTTCTTT.

This chain uses TRBV5-4 with TRBJ2-5, with TRBD1 identical over 9 bases. Losses at the gene ends were 3 bases for V and 5 bases for J; bases not matched to a gene: 5. Germline V CDR1 and CDR2: SGHNT, YYREEE (reference sequence). This CDR3 region has 14 residues. The CDR3: CASSWTGEWETQYF. For the CDR3, the DNA is TGTGCCAGCAGCTGGACAGGGGAATGGGAGACCCAGTACTTC. Supplemented by reference TRBV5-4 and TRBJ2-5, the full variable domain reads ETGVTQSPTHLIKTRGQQVTLRCSSQSGHNTVSWYQQALGQGPQFIFQYYREEENGRGNFPPRFSGLQFPNYSSELNVNALELDDSALYLCASSWTGEWETQYFGPGTRLLVL.

The chain recombines TRBV19 with TRBJ2-1, with no clear D. The CDR3 length is 14 residues. V was pared by 4 bases and J by 1 base, with 8 bases between. Germline V lookup: CDR1 LNHDA, CDR2 SQIVND (reference sequence). The DNA for the CDR3 is TGTGCCAGTAGTAACCCATCGTCCTACAATGAGCAGTTCTTC. It specifies CASSNPSSYNEQFF.

This rearrangement joins TRBV23-1 to TRBJ2-3; 7 positions match TRBD1. TRBV23-1 carries the ORF label, with uncertain function. Trimming cost V 4 bases and J 2 bases; bases outside gene matches: 9. The CDR3 is made up of 16 amino acids. The CDR3 protein is CASSPTGVVITDTQYF. The CDR3 nucleotides read TGCGCCAGCAGTCCTACAGGGGTAGTAATCACAGATACGCAGTATTTT.

The chain combines TRBV24-1 with TRBJ2-1; 7 bases fit TRBD1. Germline V gene lookup returns CDR1 KGHDR and CDR2 SFDVKD. V was pared by 4 bases and J by 0 bases, with 5 bases of the junction left unmatched. This CDR3 spans 16 amino acids. CDR3: CATSERQGVSYNEQFF. The CDR3 DNA reads as TGTGCCACCAGTGAGAGACAGGGAGTCTCCTACAATGAGCAGTTCTTC.

The chain combines TRBV10-2 with TRBJ1-4; possible D gene TRBD1, 6 bases. CDR1 and CDR2 from the germline V gene are WSHSY and SAAADI. Trimming left V 7 bases short and J 5 bases short, with 8 bases between. The CDR3 extends over 12 amino acids. The CDR3 nucleotides read TGCGCCAGCAAGCAGGGGAATGAAAAACTGTTTTTT. It codes for CASKQGNEKLFF.

The rearrangement links TRBV3-1 (or the pseudogene TRBV3-2) to TRBJ1-4, with TRBD1 matching 8 bases. Germline-derived CDR1 and CDR2 are LGHDT and YNNKEL (reference sequence). V lost 4 bases and J lost 8; bases outside the gene matches: 6. The CDR3 is 14 amino acids. For the CDR3, the DNA is TGTGCCAGCAGCCTTCGGACAGGGAGCGAAAAACTGTTTTTT. This gives the protein CASSLRTGSEKLFF.

The rearrangement links TRBV3-1 (or the pseudogene TRBV3-2) to TRBJ1-6, with TRBD1 as a possible D gene (5 bases). The CDR3 is made up of 17 amino acids. Germline loops: CDR1 LGHDT, CDR2 YNNKEL (reference sequence). V was clipped by 4 bases and J by 8 bases, with 21 bases between them. CDR3 sequence reads: CASSRGPVGVFDSPLHF. For the CDR3, the DNA is TGTGCCAGCAGCCGCGGACCGGTGGGGGTATTTGATTCACCCCTCCACTTT.

The chain couples TRBV7-9 to TRBJ1-1, with TRBD1 as a possible D gene (5 bases). The V and J ends lost 7 bases and 1 base respectively, with 13 bases between them. From germline, CDR1 is SEHNR and CDR2 FQNEAQ (reference sequence). The CDR3 is made up of 14 amino acids. The CDR3 sequence is CASKTGAGNTEAFF. CDR3 DNA sequence: TGTGCCAGCAAGACCGGGGCGGGGAACACTGAAGCTTTCTTT.

The chain joins TRBV7-3 to TRBJ2-1; D possibly uses TRBD1 or TRBD2 (5 bases each). The germline V gene has CDR1 SGHTA and CDR2 FQGTGA. The V end lost 5 bases, the J end lost 10 bases, and 24 bases lay between the germline ends. The CDR3 is 16 residues long. For the CDR3, the DNA is TGTGCCAGCAGCGGTAAGAGGGGACGTCAAGATGGGGAGCAGTTCTTC. This gives the protein CASSGKRGRQDGEQFF.

V is TRBV10-3 and J is TRBJ1-5; 8 bases align to TRBD1. Unmatched junction bases numbered 7, after V lost 8 bases and J lost 7 bases. In germline, CDR1 is ENHRY, CDR2 SYGVKD. The CDR3 runs 13 residues. The CDR3, as DNA: TGTGCCATCGGACAGGGAGATCAACAGCCCCAGCATTTT. Its protein product is CAIGQGDQQPQHF.

The chain couples TRBV27 to TRBJ2-7; D is uncertain. The CDR3 runs to 14 residues. CDR1 and CDR2 from the germline V gene are MNHEY and SMNVEV (reference sequence). The V and J ends lost 3 bases and 0 bases respectively, with 9 bases between them. For the CDR3, the DNA is TGTGCCAGCAGTTTGAGATCGAGCTCCTACGAGCAGTACTTC. Its protein is CASSLRSSSYEQYF.

This rearrangement joins TRBV18 to TRBJ1-2; D ambiguous. Between the trimmed V and J ends, which lost 3 bases and 5 bases, there was a span of 10 bases. This CDR3 is built from 13 residues. Germline CDR1 is KGHSH and CDR2 is LQKENI. This CDR3 reads CASSPYNTYGYTF. The CDR3 DNA sequence: TGTGCCAGCTCACCCTACAACACATATGGCTACACCTTC.

The genes are TRBV11-3 and TRBJ2-7; D gene ambiguous. Germline CDR1 and CDR2: SGHNT and YENEEA. The ends were cut back, 1 base at V and 1 base at J, with 11 bases in the middle. The CDR3 has 15 residues. Here the CDR3 reads CASSLVWRKSYEQYF. In DNA, the CDR3 is TGTGCCAGCAGCTTAGTGTGGCGGAAGTCCTACGAGCAGTACTTC.